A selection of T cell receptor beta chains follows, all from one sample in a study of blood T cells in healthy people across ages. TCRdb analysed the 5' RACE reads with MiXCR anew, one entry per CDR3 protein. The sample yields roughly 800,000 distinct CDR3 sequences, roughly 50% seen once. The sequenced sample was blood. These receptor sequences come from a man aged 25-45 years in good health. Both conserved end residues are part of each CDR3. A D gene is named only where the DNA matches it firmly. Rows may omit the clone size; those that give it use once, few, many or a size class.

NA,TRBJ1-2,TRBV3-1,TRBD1,TGTGCCGGCAGCCCCCAGTCCGGGACAGGGTCCCACGGTGGCTACACCTTC,CAGSPQSGTGSHGGYTF
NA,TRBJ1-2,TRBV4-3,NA,TGCGCCAGCAGCCACAGCACCGGGTCCCGGATTGGCTACACCTTC,CASSHSTGSRIGYTF
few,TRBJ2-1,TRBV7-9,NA,TGTGCCAGCAGCTCTCGGGAGAACTCCTACAATGAGCAGTTCTTC,CASSSRENSYNEQFF
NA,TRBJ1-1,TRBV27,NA,TGTGCCAGCAGTTTATTTGCAGGGGACAACACTGAAGCTTTCTTT,CASSLFAGDNTEAFF
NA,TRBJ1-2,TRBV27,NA,TGTGCCAGCAGGGCCCAGCAGGGTGACTATGGCTACACCTTC,CASRAQQGDYGYTF
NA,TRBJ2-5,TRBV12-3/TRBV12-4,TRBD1,TGTGCCAGCAGTAGTACAGGGGGCGTTGAGACCCAGTACTTC,CASSSTGGVETQYF
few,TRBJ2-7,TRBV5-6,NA,TGTGCCAGCCAAGATATCGGGGACCCTTCCACCTACGAGCAGTACTTC,CASQDIGDPSTYEQYF
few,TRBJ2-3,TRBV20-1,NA,TGCAGTGCTAGAGAAACGGGTAGAGATACGCAGTATTTT,CSARETGRDTQYF
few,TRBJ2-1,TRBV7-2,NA,TGTGCCAGCAGCTTAGTTCTAGGGATGAATGAGCAGTTCTTC,CASSLVLGMNEQFF
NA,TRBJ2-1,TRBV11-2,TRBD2,TGTGCCAGCAGCTTGGTAGGGACTAGCGGGTACAATGAGCAGTTCTTC,CASSLVGTSGYNEQFF